This T cell receptor beta chain was recovered during a study of beta chain features in type 1 diabetes. Expressed TCRB transcripts were sequenced, since all the RNA that had been isolated was reverse transcribed. Assay used: immunoSEQ multiplex PCR; TCRdb lists only in-frame clones, some missing. The top ten hold 0.02% to 0.03% of the sample, which has 900,000 or so clones, roughly 15% seen once. Germline values: CDR1 DFQATT, CDR2 SNEGSKA (reference sequence). The CDR3 covers 11 residues. V was trimmed by 6 bases and J by 4 bases, leaving 10 bases between them. The specimen was naive CD4+ T cells from blood. V usage is TRBV20-1 and J usage is TRBJ2-7; no firm D call. The sequence was obtained from a woman aged 18-29 years in good health. The CDR3 here is CSAHPTYEQYF. The CDR3 nucleotides are TGCAGTGCCCACCCAACGTACGAGCAGTACTTC.